A single TCR beta chain is shown here with its context. The repertoire was sequenced with immunoSEQ multiplex PCR; TCRdb's copy has only in-frame clones and lacks some. The data contain approximately 980,000 clones, about 80% of them seen just once; the ten biggest clones take up nearly 1.5%. All donors were healthy HIV-negative adults lacking recent acute infections or vaccinations. The source of the sample is a study of shared clonotypes between healthy human individuals. Input material: memory CD4+ T cells sorted from blood. Subset meaning: CD45RA-negative fraction. The receptor comes from a young man in good health.

In DNA, the CDR3 is TGTGCCAGCAGCCGGACACCTACAGGGGCCAACGTCCTGACTTTC. As protein: CASSRTPTGANVLTF. The chain recombines TRBV4-2 with TRBJ2-6; the D gene is possibly TRBD1 (5 bases). The CDR3 spans 15 residues. Trimming took 4 bases from V and 4 from J, leaving 11 bases between them. Looked up from germline, CDR1 is LGHNA and CDR2 is YNFKEQ.